This T cell receptor (beta chain) emerged from a study of shared clonotypes between healthy human individuals. Turning to the study itself: For every donor, three CD4 naive, three CD4 memory, two CD8 naive and one CD8 memory plates were used. Study observations and caveats: Depth was large, yet rarefaction showed that sorted-subset sequencing was incomplete.

Deep was the level at which the assay was run. Measured with immunoSEQ multiplex PCR; TCRdb has only the in-frame clones, and not every one. The sample includes approximately 530,000 clones, about 96% seen only once; the top ten take about 0.067%. This clone was observed once. As yet, its antigen is unknown. The CDR3 spans 14 residues. V lost 2 bases and J 4 bases, leaving 11 bases between the germline ends. CDR1 SNHLY and CDR2 FYNNEI come from the germline V gene. The receptor's source is a woman in her twenties or thirties in good health. Sequencing was performed on naive CD4+ T cells sorted from blood. Subset indicated: CD45RA+ positively selected. The genes are TRBV2 and TRBJ2-5; weak D call: TRBD2 (5 bases). The CDR3, as DNA: TGTGCCAGCAGTGAAAGCGCGGGTACAGAGACCCAGTACTTC. This gives the protein CASSESAGTETQYF. The full variable domain, in which reference TRBV2 and TRBJ2-5 provide the parts outside the CDR3, is EPEVTQTPSHQVTQMGQEVILRCVPISNHLYFYWYRQILGQKVEFLVSFYNNEISEKSEIFDDQFSVERPDGSNFTLKIRSTKLEDSAMYFCASSESAGTETQYFGPGTRLLVL.